Sequencing of this T cell receptor beta chain was carried out in a study of T-cell reconstitution after alpha-beta-depleted transplantation in children. This clonotype occurred many times. Its antigen is unknown. Study-wide findings and caveats: About two months after transplant, alpha-beta T cells reportedly came from several hundred expanded graft clones. The main origin of T-cell counts and diversity one year after transplant was newly produced T cells. Some patients owed their high day-60 TCRbeta diversity to surviving recipient T cells and thymic progenitors.

It was with unique molecular identifiers that the TCRbeta library was prepared. TCRdb reprocessed the PCR reads with MiXCR, giving one entry per CDR3 protein. The sample yields 600,000 or so distinct CDR3 sequences, more than 20% seen once. The CDR3 has 15 amino acids. Germline loops: CDR1 MNHEY, CDR2 SVGAGI. The V gene lost 2 bases and the J gene lost 5 bases, with 12 bases spanning the gap. This specimen consisted of PBMCs, mostly from graft donor cells, obtained 360 days after TCRalphabeta/CD19-depleted stem cell transplant. This clonotype was sampled from a boy under two years old who had a stem cell transplant for acute myeloid leukemia, so the T cells may come from the graft donor. This rearrangement joins TRBV6-5 to TRBJ1-4, with D possibly TRBD1 on 6 matching bases. The CDR3 loop is CASSYQGTRNEKLFF. CDR3 bases: TGTGCCAGCAGTTACCAGGGGACACGGAATGAAAAACTGTTTTTT.